Shown below are 13 T cell receptor beta chains from a single sample sequenced in a study of cytomegalovirus exposure and HLA in healthy donors. The PCR was carried out with 60 Vbeta primers and 13 Jbeta primers. The protocol was immunoSEQ multiplex PCR, while the TCRdb copy is restricted to in-frame clones and leaves out a portion. The sample gives some 150,000 clones, 79% of which show up once; roughly 2% is in the top ten. The sequenced sample consisted of PBMCs. The origin of the receptors is a man aged 40-50 years in good health and CMV-seronegative.

Worth noting for this clone: The junction shows a germline mismatch at one end, possibly a read error. The chain combines TRBV7-7 with TRBJ2-3; TRBD1 matches 9 bases. The CDR3 is 14 amino acids. Germline-derived CDR1 and CDR2 are SSHAT and FNYEAQ (reference sequence). In nucleotides, the CDR3 is TGTGCTAGCAGCTTAGAACAGGGGGCTGGTACGCAGTATTTT. Translation gives CASSLEQGAGTQYF.

DNA of the CDR3: TGTGCCAGCAGTTACGGCGGTATTGGCTACACCTTC. This encodes CASSYGGIGYTF. The V call is TRBV6-5, the J call TRBJ1-2; no firm D call. The germline CDR1 and CDR2 sequences are MNHEY and SVGAGI. V was cut by 2 bases and J by 7 bases, with 8 bases left in between. There are 12 residues in the CDR3.

This clone has a handful of counts. CDR3 DNA: TGTGCCAGCTCCCCCCAGACAGGGCGGGACGAGCAGTACTTC. Its protein product is CASSPQTGRDEQYF. The gene calls are TRBV18 and TRBJ2-7; 7 bases fit TRBD1. Germline CDR1 KGHSH, CDR2 LQKENI. This CDR3 has 14 residues. The trim removed 6 bases at V and 5 bases at J, leaving 10 bases unmatched.

The rearrangement joins TRBV5-4 to TRBJ2-1, with D possibly TRBD2 on 6 matching bases. The V gene lost 2 bases and the J gene lost 4 bases, with 13 bases spanning the gap. In germline, CDR1 is SGHNT, CDR2 YYREEE (reference sequence). This CDR3 region has 15 residues. CDR3 DNA: TGTGCCAGCAGCTTAGGCGGGATCCCTTACAATGAGCAGTTCTTC. It specifies CASSLGGIPYNEQFF.

The gene calls are TRBV28 and TRBJ2-1; 10 bases match TRBD2. The CDR3 runs 15 residues. CDR1 and CDR2 (germline): MDHEN, SYDVKM. J gave up 1 base and V 6 bases, and 3 bases lay outside the gene matches. The chain's CDR3 is CASRPAGGSYNEQFF. The CDR3 region has the DNA TGTGCCAGCAGACCAGCGGGAGGGTCCTACAATGAGCAGTTCTTC.

J is TRBJ2-3 and V is TRBV12-5; 8 bases are a match to TRBD2. This CDR3 contains 21 residues. V was clipped by 2 bases and J by 6 bases; unmatched bases: 25. The germline V gene encodes CDR1 LGHNT and CDR2 FRNRAP. Here the CDR3 reads CASGLPSFPPSSGWVWDTQYF. For the CDR3, the DNA is TGTGCTAGTGGTTTGCCCAGTTTCCCCCCCTCTAGCGGGTGGGTTTGGGATACGCAGTATTTT.

CDR3 bases: TGCGCCAGCAGGTCTGCCGGGACAGGGGGCAGCGAGCAGTACTTC. Its translation: CASRSAGTGGSEQYF. The chain couples TRBV5-1 to TRBJ2-7; 12 bases are a match to TRBD1. This CDR3 is built from 15 residues. V dropped 5 bases and J dropped 6; count of bases not matched to a gene: 9. Germline-derived CDR1 and CDR2 are SGHRS and YFSETQ.

V gene TRBV5-1 combines with J gene TRBJ1-2, with D possibly TRBD1 on 5 matching bases. The germline V and J ends were trimmed by 2 bases and 4 bases, with 12 bases remaining between them. The CDR3 runs to 14 residues. CDR1 is SGHRS and CDR2 is YFSETQ in the germline V gene. The CDR3 nucleotides are TGCGCCAGCAGCTTTACTGACAGTCTCTATGGCTACACCTTC. Its protein product is CASSFTDSLYGYTF.

J is TRBJ2-4 and V is TRBV7-9; perhaps TRBD1 as D (6 bases). CDR1 and CDR2 from the germline V gene are SEHNR and FQNEAQ (reference sequence). The CDR3 totals 15 residues. Trimming shortened V by 3 bases and J by 2 bases, and 11 bases separated the two germline ends. The CDR3 DNA reads as TGTGCCAGCAGCTTCGACAGGACCTCCAAAAACATTCAGTACTTC. This encodes CASSFDRTSKNIQYF.

The chain carries TRBV27 and TRBJ2-3; a weak D match, TRBD2 (6 bases). This CDR3 contains 14 residues. The V end was cut by 2 bases, the J end by 6 bases, with 12 bases between. The germline V gene encodes CDR1 MNHEY and CDR2 SMNVEV (reference sequence). In DNA form, the CDR3 reads TGTGCCAGCAGTTTAGGGAGGCCCGTTGATACGCAGTATTTT. It translates to CASSLGRPVDTQYF.

This clone was seen a handful of times. One end of the junction varies from germline; a read error may be responsible. The gene calls are TRBV7-9 and TRBJ2-1, with unresolved D. Germline assignment: CDR1 SEHNR and CDR2 FQNEAQ (reference sequence). The CDR3 has 17 amino acids. The CDR3 protein is CASSRLMGLQTYTEQFF. The DNA for the CDR3 is TGTGCCAGCAGCCGCCTGATGGGCCTCCAAACTTACACTGAGCAGTTCTTC.

The rearrangement links TRBV6-1 to TRBJ2-3; 7 bases fit TRBD1. The V gene end was trimmed by 6 bases and the J gene end by 3 bases; junction bases not matched to a gene: 6. CDR1 MNHNS and CDR2 SASEGT come from the germline V gene. This CDR3 has 14 residues. The CDR3 DNA is TGTGCCAGCAGGCGACTGACAGGGACAGATACGCAGTATTTT. It specifies CASRRLTGTDTQYF.

The chain recombines TRBV7-2 with TRBJ2-5; 8 bases are shared with TRBD2. This CDR3 is built from 15 residues. V lost 0 bases and J lost 5; bases outside the gene matches: 5. Germline V gene lookup returns CDR1 SGHTA and CDR2 FQGNSA. The CDR3 DNA sequence: TGTGCCAGCAGCTTAGCGGCGGGGGGCTGGGAGACCCAGTACTTC. This gives the protein CASSLAAGGWETQYF.